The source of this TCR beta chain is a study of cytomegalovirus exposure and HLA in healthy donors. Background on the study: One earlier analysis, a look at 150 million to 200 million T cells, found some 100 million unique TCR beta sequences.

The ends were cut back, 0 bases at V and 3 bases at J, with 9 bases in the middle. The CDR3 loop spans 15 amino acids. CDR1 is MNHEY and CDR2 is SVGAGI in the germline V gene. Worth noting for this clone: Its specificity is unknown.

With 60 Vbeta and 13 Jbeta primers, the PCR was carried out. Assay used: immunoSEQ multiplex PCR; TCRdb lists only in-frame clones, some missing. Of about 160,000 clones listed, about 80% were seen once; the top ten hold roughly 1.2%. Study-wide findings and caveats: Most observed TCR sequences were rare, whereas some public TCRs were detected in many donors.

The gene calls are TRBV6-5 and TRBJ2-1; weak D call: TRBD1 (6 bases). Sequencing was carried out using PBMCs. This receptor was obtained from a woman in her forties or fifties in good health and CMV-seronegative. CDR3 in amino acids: CASSYSVTGYNEQFF. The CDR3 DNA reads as TGTGCCAGCAGTTACTCGGTGACAGGCTACAATGAGCAGTTCTTC.